The 18 T cell receptor beta chains presented below share a single source sample, sequenced in a study of T cell repertoires in cytomegalovirus infection. TCRdb passed the reads through MiXCR, listing each CDR3 protein once. The data show more than 250,000 distinct CDR3 sequences, 25% seen once. Their cognate antigens are unknown. The sample in question was cultured PBMCs, obtained from culture after CMV antigen stimulation. These receptors were collected from a human donor in good health (CMV status not recorded). Some clones in this sample may be carry-over from other donors' samples.

The chain has TRBV19 and TRBJ2-2; D call uncertain. Germline CDR1 and CDR2: LNHDA and SQIVND (reference sequence). Between the trimmed V and J ends, which lost 4 bases and 2 bases, there was a span of 20 bases. The CDR3 sequence is 18 residues long. The CDR3 spells CASSTLLGGNYNTGELFF. The CDR3 nucleotides read TGTGCCAGTAGTACCCTCCTGGGCGGAAACTACAACACCGGGGAGCTGTTTTTT.

This clonotype appeared many times. As DNA, the CDR3 is TGTGCCAGCAGCCCAAACGGGAGGGGGGGGTCCTCTGGAAACACCATATATTTT. It is translated as CASSPNGRGGSSGNTIYF. This chain joins TRBV7-2 and TRBJ1-3; possibly TRBD1 for D (6 bases). V lost 5 bases and J 0 bases, leaving 20 bases between the germline ends. CDR1 is SGHTA, CDR2 FQGNSA, per germline. The CDR3 extends over 18 amino acids.

This sequence joins TRBV7-6 and TRBJ2-1; 11 nucleotides agree with TRBD1. There are 16 residues in the CDR3. The V gene end was trimmed by 5 bases and the J gene end by 7 bases; junction bases not matched to a gene: 10. The germline gives CDR1 SGHVS, CDR2 FNYEAQ. For the CDR3, the DNA is TGTGCCAGCAGCAAATCCCGCGGGACAGGGGGAAATGAGCAGTTCTTC. Residues: CASSKSRGTGGNEQFF.

This clonotype was observed many times. The chain joins TRBV7-8 to TRBJ2-1; D remains unclear. V gave up 5 bases and J gave up 6 bases, with 11 bases separating them. The CDR3 is 13 residues long. Germline V gene data show CDR1 as SGHVS and CDR2 as FQNEAQ. DNA for the CDR3: TGTGCCAGCAGCCTCACAAGATCCAATGAGCAGTTCTTC. Translation gives CASSLTRSNEQFF.

In its sample, this clonotype was seen a few times. J is TRBJ1-2 and V is TRBV6-2 or TRBV6-3; D is perhaps TRBD1 (6 bases). The CDR3 consists of 14 residues. V gave up 10 bases and J gave up 8 bases, with 23 bases separating them. Germline V gene sequence: CDR1 MNHEY, CDR2 SVGEGT. For the CDR3, the DNA is TGTGCCACCGAGGGGACATTCGTCAGAGGAGGCTACACCTTC. Protein product: CATEGTFVRGGYTF.

This sequence joins TRBV12-3 or TRBV12-4 and TRBJ2-1; TRBD2 might be the D (6 bases). The CDR3 runs 14 residues. V shed 7 bases and J shed 8 bases, with 18 bases lying between them. CDR3 DNA sequence: TGTGCCAGCACTTTCGAGGGTAGCGGCGATGAGCAGTTCTTC. Translation gives CASTFEGSGDEQFF.

This clonotype was seen more than once but under ten times. The chain has TRBV29-1 and TRBJ2-1; D not resolved. V shed 4 bases and J shed 4 bases, with 11 bases lying between them. CDR3 length equals 13 residues. CDR1 is SQVTM, CDR2 ANQGSEA, per germline. CDR3 coding DNA: TGCAGCGTTGGGGGTAGCATGTACAATGAGCAGTTCTTC. This sequence encodes CSVGGSMYNEQFF.

V and J are TRBV12-3 or TRBV12-4 and TRBJ2-1; D is possibly TRBD2 (5 bases). This CDR3 contains 15 residues. V lost 7 bases and J lost 0, with 13 bases in between. CDR3 nucleotide sequence: TGTGCCAGCACCCCTCTAGGAGGCTCCTACAATGAGCAGTTCTTC. Translating it yields CASTPLGGSYNEQFF.

This chain uses TRBV20-1 with TRBJ1-1; D is unclear. This CDR3 is 10 amino acids long. Germline V CDR1 and CDR2: DFQATT, SNEGSKA (reference sequence). Trimming stripped 5 bases from V and 7 bases from J, with 8 bases between. In nucleotides, the CDR3 is TGCAGTGCTGTGGGCTTTGAAGCTTTCTTT. Translating gives CSAVGFEAFF.

The V and J genes are TRBV5-4 and TRBJ2-3; no firm D call. V lost 4 bases to trimming and J lost 3 bases, with 12 bases between them. Germline-derived CDR1 and CDR2 are SGHNT and YYREEE (reference sequence). The CDR3 consists of 14 residues. The CDR3 coding sequence is TGTGCCAGCAGCCCGGCCCCCCCAACAGATACGCAGTATTTT. Residues: CASSPAPPTDTQYF.

This clonotype was seen a handful of times. This chain connects TRBV20-1 to TRBJ2-1; 11 bases line up with TRBD2. The junction had 7 bases not matched to a gene; V was cut back by 3 bases and J by 9 bases. The germline gives CDR1 DFQATT, CDR2 SNEGSKA (reference sequence). The CDR3 has 14 residues. The CDR3 spells CSASLLAGVAEQFF. Written as DNA, the CDR3 is TGCAGTGCTAGTTTACTAGCGGGAGTAGCTGAGCAGTTCTTC.

There are a few counts of this clonotype. The rearrangement links TRBV6-2 or TRBV6-3 to TRBJ2-3; no reliable D call. The CDR3 runs 16 residues. The V gene lost 2 bases and the J gene lost 0 bases, with 12 bases spanning the gap. CDR1 MNHEY and CDR2 SVGEGT come from the germline V gene. The CDR3 DNA reads as TGTGCCAGCAGTTACGGACGGACGACCAGCACAGATACGCAGTATTTT. It translates to CASSYGRTTSTDTQYF.

There are a few counts of this clonotype. The rearrangement uses TRBV20-1 and TRBJ2-7; 8 bases agree with TRBD1. The germline CDR1 and CDR2 sequences are DFQATT and SNEGSKA (reference sequence). The CDR3 is made up of 13 amino acids. J lost 1 base, V lost 1 base, and 0 bases had no gene match. CDR3 residues: CSARGTGSYEQYF. CDR3 in DNA: TGCAGTGCTAGAGGGACAGGGTCCTACGAGCAGTACTTC.

The V and J genes are TRBV27 and TRBJ1-1; D is possibly TRBD1 (5 bases). CDR3 length: 14 amino acids. V lost 0 bases, J lost 7 bases, and 12 bases lay in between. Germline lookup yields CDR1 MNHEY and CDR2 SMNVEV (reference sequence). DNA for the CDR3: TGTGCCAGCAGTTTATCGGGACGGTGGGGTGAAGCTTTCTTT. This encodes CASSLSGRWGEAFF.

This clonotype was seen only a few times. This sequence joins TRBV19 and TRBJ2-5, with 8 nucleotides matching TRBD1. This CDR3 is built from 15 residues. J gave up 5 bases and V 5 bases, and 10 bases lay outside the gene matches. The germline V gene encodes CDR1 LNHDA and CDR2 SQIVND (reference sequence). This chain's CDR3 is CASSPRQGAVETQYF. CDR3 DNA sequence: TGTGCCAGTAGTCCAAGGCAGGGGGCTGTGGAGACCCAGTACTTC. The whole variable domain, remainder taken from reference TRBV19 and TRBJ2-5, is DGGITQSPKYLFRKEGQNVTLSCEQNLNHDAMYWYRQDPGQGLRLIYYSQIVNDFQKGDIAEGYSVSREKKESFPLTVTSAQKNPTAFYLCASSPRQGAVETQYFGPGTRLLVL.

J is TRBJ2-2 and V is TRBV5-4, with 10 bases matching TRBD2. The J segment lost 4 bases and the V segment lost 4 bases, leaving 10 bases of the junction unmatched. CDR1 and CDR2 from the germline V gene are SGHNT and YYREEE (reference sequence). The CDR3 has 17 residues. CDR3: CASSPRLAGDLTGELFF. In nucleotides, the CDR3 is TGTGCCAGCAGCCCCCGGCTAGCGGGAGACCTCACCGGGGAGCTGTTTTTT. Complete variable domain (other parts from reference TRBV5-4 and TRBJ2-2): ETGVTQSPTHLIKTRGQQVTLRCSSQSGHNTVSWYQQALGQGPQFIFQYYREEENGRGNFPPRFSGLQFPNYSSELNVNALELDDSALYLCASSPRLAGDLTGELFFGEGSRLTVL.

This clonotype appeared many times. The rearrangement uses TRBV12-5 and TRBJ1-2, with TRBD1 as a possible D gene (5 bases). The CDR3 runs 17 residues. Trimming cost V 2 bases and J 1 base, with 17 bases left between them. Germline CDR1 and CDR2: LGHNT and FRNRAP. The CDR3 DNA is TGTGCTAGTGGTTTGATCCTGGATCGACAGTATAACTATGGCTACACCTTC. Translated, it gives CASGLILDRQYNYGYTF.

J is TRBJ2-5 and V is TRBV29-1; possible D gene TRBD2, 5 bases. CDR3 size: 13 residues. V was pared by 3 bases and J by 5 bases, with 13 bases between. Germline lookup yields CDR1 SQVTM and CDR2 ANQGSEA. CDR3 nucleotide sequence: TGCAGCGTTGAGTATCTAGCTGGGGAGACCCAGTACTTC. Protein: CSVEYLAGETQYF.